Listed here are 12 T cell receptor beta chains from one sample, sequenced in a study of T cell responses to AZD1222 COVID-19 vaccine. Profiled with immunoSEQ multiplex PCR; TCRdb holds only in-frame clones, not every one. The sample holds about 73,000 clones, 75% to 90% seen once. The source material was peripheral blood, sampled 28 days after the second AZD1222 dose. The source of these receptors is an adult who received the AZD1222 COVID-19 vaccine.

This rearrangement joins TRBV5-1 to TRBJ2-7; 7 positions match TRBD1. Losses at the gene ends were 4 bases for V and 7 bases for J; bases not matched to a gene: 11. Germline-derived CDR1 and CDR2 are SGHRS and YFSETQ. The length of the CDR3 is 14 residues. The DNA for the CDR3 is TGCGCCAGCAGCCCCGGGGCAGGGGGTGGGGAGCAGTACTTC. Protein: CASSPGAGGGEQYF.

The chain employs TRBV7-2 and TRBJ1-5; TRBD1 aligns across 7 bases. The CDR3 is made up of 16 amino acids. Germline V gene data show CDR1 as SGHTA and CDR2 as FQGNSA. J lost 3 bases, V lost 0 bases, and 5 bases had no gene match. As DNA, the CDR3 is TGTGCCAGCAGCTTAGCCCCCGGGACAGACAATCAGCCCCAGCATTTT. Its translation is CASSLAPGTDNQPQHF.

In DNA, the CDR3 is TGTGCCAGCAGCTTAAGTTCTGGGGCCCAATCACCCCTCCACTTT. As protein: CASSLSSGAQSPLHF. The J gene is TRBJ1-6, the V gene TRBV7-3, with D perhaps TRBD1 (5 bases). The CDR3 spans 15 residues. In germline, CDR1 is SGHTA, CDR2 FQGTGA. The V end lost 1 base, the J end lost 10 bases, and 14 bases lay between the germline ends. Looking up the rest from reference TRBV7-3 and TRBJ1-6 gives the full variable domain: GAGVSQTPSNKVTEKGKYVELRCDPISGHTALYWYRQSLGQGPEFLIYFQGTGAADDSGLPNDRFFAVRPEGSVSTLKIQRTERGDSAVYLCASSLSSGAQSPLHFGNGTRLTVT.

V is TRBV4-1 and J is TRBJ1-3; D uncertain. Germline V gene data show CDR1 as MGHRA and CDR2 as YSYEKL. The length of the CDR3 is 18 residues. With 0 bases removed from V and 4 bases from J, the gap between germline ends came to 19 bases. For the CDR3, the DNA is TGCGCCAGCAGCCAAGATCCGGGTGGGAAGGGAACCGGAAACACCATATATTTT. Encoded protein: CASSQDPGGKGTGNTIYF.

This rearrangement joins TRBV25-1 to TRBJ1-3, with TRBD1 matching over 10 bases. The V gene end was trimmed by 5 bases and the J gene end by 4 bases; junction bases not matched to a gene: 8. Looked up from germline, CDR1 is MGHDK and CDR2 is SYGVNS. This CDR3 spans 16 amino acids. CDR3 nucleotides: TGTGCCAGCAGTACCGGGACAGGGGCCTGGGGAAACACCATATATTTT. This encodes CASSTGTGAWGNTIYF.

This chain connects TRBV12-3 or TRBV12-4 to TRBJ2-1; D is possibly TRBD1 (6 bases). V shed 3 bases and J shed 9 bases, with 12 bases lying between them. The CDR3 is made up of 13 amino acids. CDR3 coding DNA: TGTGCCAGCAGTTTGGCAGGGGCGAGTGAGCAGTTCTTC. It encodes CASSLAGASEQFF.

V and J are TRBV5-1 and TRBJ1-3; D not certain. Trimming took off 0 bases at V and 0 bases at J, with 7 bases between the two ends. Germline assignment: CDR1 SGHRS and CDR2 YFSETQ. The CDR3 spans 15 residues. CDR3 DNA: TGCGCCAGCAGCTTGGGTGGGTCCTCTGGAAACACCATATATTTT. Its protein product is CASSLGGSSGNTIYF.

The V gene is TRBV30, the J gene TRBJ1-1; D is unclear. The CDR3 runs 13 residues. Germline assignment: CDR1 GTSNPN and CDR2 SVGIG (reference sequence). Trimming left V 0 bases short and J 1 base short, with 6 bases between. CDR3 DNA sequence: TGTGCCTGGAGTGTATGCGGGAACACTGAAGCTTTCTTT. Translation gives CAWSVCGNTEAFF.

The chain has TRBV2 and TRBJ1-5; D gene unclear. CDR1 SNHLY and CDR2 FYNNEI come from the germline V gene. Trimming pared 1 base from V and 4 bases from J, leaving 11 bases between. The length of the CDR3 is 15 residues. CDR3 nucleotide sequence: TGTGCCAGCAGTGAAGGAGGAGTTCGAAATCAGCCCCAGCATTTT. Translating it yields CASSEGGVRNQPQHF.

The genes are TRBV29-1 and TRBJ1-4; 9 positions match TRBD1. Trimming at V came to 6 bases and at J to 7 bases, leaving 9 bases not matched to a gene. Germline-derived CDR1 and CDR2 are SQVTM and ANQGSEA. The CDR3 runs 14 residues. In nucleotides, the CDR3 is TGCAGCGTCCCCGGGGGACAGGGCTTTGAAAAACTGTTTTTT. Translating gives CSVPGGQGFEKLFF. Using reference TRBV29-1 and TRBJ1-4 for the parts outside the CDR3, the full variable domain is SAVISQKPSRDICQRGTSLTIQCQVDSQVTMMFWYRQQPGQSLTLIATANQGSEATYESGFVIDKFPISRPNLTFSTLTVSNMSPEDSSIYLCSVPGGQGFEKLFFGSGTQLSVL.

This rearrangement joins TRBV7-8 to TRBJ2-3; TRBD2 agrees at 8 bases. Germline loops: CDR1 SGHVS, CDR2 FQNEAQ. The CDR3 totals 16 residues. Trimming removed 8 bases from V and 1 base from J; junction bases left unmatched: 11. The CDR3 loop reads CASELLPGRGTDTQYF. CDR3 nucleotides: TGTGCCAGCGAACTTTTGCCCGGGAGGGGCACAGATACGCAGTATTTT.

The chain is built from TRBV28 and TRBJ2-1; perhaps TRBD1 as D (5 bases). V lost 5 bases to trimming and J lost 8 bases, with 22 bases between them. CDR1 MDHEN and CDR2 SYDVKM come from the germline V gene. There are 16 residues in the CDR3. The CDR3 DNA reads TGTGCCAGCAGTCCACCCGGCCGGCAGGGAAACGATGAGCAGTTCTTC. This gives the protein CASSPPGRQGNDEQFF.